These 26 T cell receptor beta chains originate from one sample sequenced in a study of response to subunit inactivated influenza vaccine. Using its own MiXCR run on the RT-PCR reads, TCRdb lists one record per CDR3 protein. The sample consists of roughly 520,000 distinct CDR3 sequences, about 25% of them appearing once. The starting material was CD4+ T cells sorted from PBMCs, obtained around 5 days after vaccination. The receptor set was obtained from a man over 45 who received an inactivated influenza vaccine.

The chain has TRBV7-6 and TRBJ2-6, with D uncertain. Germline CDR1 SGHVS, CDR2 FNYEAQ. The CDR3 covers 15 residues. V was pared by 3 bases and J by 3 bases, with 9 bases between. As DNA, the CDR3 is TGTGCCAGCAGCTTGAACAGTTATGGGGCCAACGTCCTGACTTTC. Encoded protein: CASSLNSYGANVLTF. The full variable domain, completed using reference TRBV7-6 and TRBJ2-6, is GAGVSQSPRYKVTKRGQDVALRCDPISGHVSLYWYRQALGQGPEFLTYFNYEAQQDKSGLPNDRFSAERPEGSISTLTIQRTEQRDSAMYRCASSLNSYGANVLTFGAGSRLTVL.

This clonotype was counted only a few times. The V call is TRBV7-2, the J call TRBJ1-1, with 7 bases lining up with TRBD1. CDR1 is SGHTA, CDR2 FQGNSA, per germline. Unmatched junction bases numbered 13, after V lost 5 bases and J lost 4 bases. The CDR3 length is 16 residues. The CDR3 here is CASSPRQGSVGTEAFF. CDR3 nucleotide sequence: TGTGCCAGCAGCCCTCGACAGGGTAGTGTCGGCACTGAAGCTTTCTTT.

This clonotype was seen only a few times. CDR3 sequence: CASSFPQGTGHSPLHF. The CDR3 nucleotides read TGTGCCAGCAGCTTTCCACAGGGCACCGGCCATTCACCCCTCCACTTT. V is TRBV7-9 and J is TRBJ1-6; D perhaps matches TRBD1 (6 bases). This CDR3 comprises 16 residues. CDR1 and CDR2 (germline): SEHNR, FQNEAQ (reference sequence). With 3 bases removed from V and 8 bases from J, the gap between germline ends came to 17 bases.

This clonotype has at least ten counts. J is TRBJ2-7 and V is TRBV6-5; no clear D gene. The germline V and J ends were trimmed by 4 bases and 5 bases, with 6 bases remaining between them. The CDR3 totals 11 residues. Germline V gene sequence: CDR1 MNHEY, CDR2 SVGAGI. CDR3 DNA: TGTGCCAGCAGTTTCAGTCACGAGCAGTACTTC. Translated: CASSFSHEQYF.

This clonotype was seen more than once but under ten times. This rearrangement joins TRBV5-5 to TRBJ2-3; 10 positions agree with TRBD2. There are 16 residues in the CDR3. Germline V gives CDR1 SGHKS, CDR2 YYEKEE (reference sequence). Trimming removed 4 bases from V and 1 base from J; junction bases left unmatched: 6. The CDR3 nucleotides read TGTGCCAGCAGCACAGGGACTAGCGCCGGCACAGATACGCAGTATTTT. Its translation: CASSTGTSAGTDTQYF.

This clonotype was observed at least ten times. The rearrangement uses TRBV4-1 and TRBJ2-5, with 11 bases aligning to TRBD2. CDR1 and CDR2 (germline): MGHRA, YSYEKL. This CDR3 is built from 20 residues. V shed 1 base and J 4 bases; nucleotides not matched to a gene: 17. CDR3 sequence: CASSQVWHSGGAGGIETQYF. CDR3 in DNA: TGCGCCAGCAGCCAAGTCTGGCATAGCGGGGGGGCCGGAGGGATAGAGACCCAGTACTTC.

The J gene is TRBJ2-5, the V gene TRBV28, with 11 nucleotides matching TRBD1. The CDR3 runs to 18 residues. The V gene's germline CDR1 is MDHEN and CDR2 SYDVKM. V gave up 2 bases and J gave up 3 bases; unmatched junction bases: 11. In DNA, the CDR3 is TGTGCCAGCAGTTTAGTCTTCGTTAAGGGACAGGGGGAAGAGACCCAGTACTTC. This gives the protein CASSLVFVKGQGEETQYF.

The J gene is TRBJ2-2, the V gene TRBV9; 9 nucleotides line up with TRBD2. The CDR3 totals 16 residues. The germline V gene encodes CDR1 SGDLS and CDR2 YYNGEE. The V gene end was trimmed by 1 base and the J gene end by 3 bases; junction bases not matched to a gene: 4. CDR3 coding DNA: TGTGCCAGCAGCGTATCTAGCGGGGCCCACACCGGGGAGCTGTTTTTT. Translating it yields CASSVSSGAHTGELFF.

V and J are TRBV28 and TRBJ1-6; possible D gene TRBD1, 6 bases. CDR3 length: 14 amino acids. The germline V and J ends were trimmed by 11 bases and 6 bases, with 17 bases remaining between them. Germline assignment: CDR1 MDHEN and CDR2 SYDVKM. This CDR3 is CAARPQGFNSPLHF. The DNA of the CDR3 is TGTGCCGCGCGGCCACAGGGTTTTAATTCACCCCTCCACTTT.

A word on this clonotype: The junction departs from the called germline gene at one end, perhaps through a read error. This chain uses TRBV27 with TRBJ2-2; D may be TRBD1 or TRBD2 (6 bases each). The CDR3 loop spans 17 amino acids. Germline V gives CDR1 MNHEY, CDR2 SMNVEV (reference sequence). The CDR3 reads CATSPIRGLVNTGELFF. In DNA form, the CDR3 reads TGTGCCACCAGTCCCATCCGGGGGCTTGTGAACACCGGGGAGCTGTTTTTT.

CDR3 amino acids: CASSFSGANTEAFF. As DNA, the CDR3 is TGTGCCAGCAGTTTTTCGGGTGCGAACACTGAAGCTTTCTTT. V is TRBV12-3 or TRBV12-4 and J is TRBJ1-1; D unclear. Trimming removed 3 bases at V and 1 base at J, with 9 bases between. This CDR3 contains 14 residues.

This sequence joins TRBV10-2 and TRBJ1-5; tentatively, D is TRBD1 (5 bases). Between the trimmed V and J ends, which lost 4 bases and 5 bases, there was a span of 9 bases. Germline V gene data show CDR1 as WSHSY and CDR2 as SAAADI. CDR3 length: 13 amino acids. CDR3 nucleotide sequence: TGCGCCAGCAGTGCAGGGTTCGATCAGCCCCAGCATTTT. This sequence encodes CASSAGFDQPQHF.

The sample holds a few counts of this clonotype. The chain links TRBV6-1 to TRBJ2-7; TRBD1 agrees at 7 bases. Germline CDR1 MNHNS, CDR2 SASEGT. J lost 4 bases, V lost 6 bases, and 12 bases had no gene match. This CDR3 comprises 15 residues. The CDR3 reads CASRDRVPVPYEQYF. The CDR3 nucleotides read TGTGCCAGCAGAGACAGGGTCCCAGTGCCATACGAGCAGTACTTC.

The chain joins TRBV15 to TRBJ2-7; D is uncertain. The V gene's germline CDR1 is LNHNV and CDR2 YYDKDF (reference sequence). The CDR3 runs 13 residues. The V end lost 0 bases, the J end lost 3 bases, and 6 bases lay between the germline ends. The CDR3 DNA reads as TGTGCCACCAGCAGAGATCCCGGCTACGAGCAGTACTTC. It specifies CATSRDPGYEQYF.

The genes are TRBV20-1 and TRBJ2-3; no reliable D call. Trimming left V 3 bases short and J 2 bases short, with 6 bases between. Germline CDR1 DFQATT, CDR2 SNEGSKA (reference sequence). The CDR3 sequence is 12 residues long. The CDR3 loop reads CSASQLTDTQYF. DNA of the CDR3: TGCAGTGCTAGCCAGCTCACAGATACGCAGTATTTT.

This clonotype has a handful of counts. V is TRBV20-1 and J is TRBJ2-3, with 14 bases identical to TRBD2. This CDR3 spans 16 amino acids. Trimming at V came to 5 bases and at J to 6 bases, leaving 10 bases not matched to a gene. Germline V gene lookup returns CDR1 DFQATT and CDR2 SNEGSKA (reference sequence). The CDR3 region is CSAGGGTSGSLDTQYF. As DNA, the CDR3 is TGCAGTGCTGGAGGGGGGACTAGCGGGAGTTTGGATACGCAGTATTTT.

This clonotype showed up many times. The rearrangement uses TRBV10-3 and TRBJ1-2; D unresolved. Germline V CDR1 and CDR2: ENHRY, SYGVKD. Trimming took 4 bases from V and 8 from J, leaving 14 bases between them. The CDR3 is 13 amino acids. The CDR3 reads CAISARVGEGYTF. The CDR3 DNA sequence: TGTGCCATCAGTGCCCGAGTTGGGGAGGGCTACACCTTC.

The chain combines TRBV24-1 with TRBJ2-1; weak D call: TRBD2 (5 bases). Trimming removed 9 bases at V and 1 base at J, with 21 bases between. Germline V gene data show CDR1 as KGHDR and CDR2 as SFDVKD. The CDR3 sequence is 17 residues long. The CDR3 DNA follows: TGTGCCACCTTAGAAAGCACTAGGTTTTGTTCCTACAATGAGCAGTTCTTC. It is translated as CATLESTRFCSYNEQFF.

This clonotype came up a few times. V gene TRBV12-3 or TRBV12-4 combines with J gene TRBJ1-5; D remains ambiguous. V was shortened by 1 base and J by 0 bases, with 7 bases between the two germline ends. This CDR3 comprises 15 residues. This CDR3 is CASSLVGFSNQPQHF. In DNA, the CDR3 is TGTGCCAGCAGTTTAGTGGGGTTTAGCAATCAGCCCCAGCATTTT.

Comments on this clonotype: One end of the junction varies from germline; a read error may be responsible. The chain employs TRBV7-9 and TRBJ2-7; TRBD1 is a possible D gene (6 bases). This CDR3 spans 14 amino acids. Germline V CDR1 and CDR2: SEHNR, FQNEAQ (reference sequence). Written as DNA, the CDR3 is TGTGCCAGCACCTTAGGGGGAAGCTCCTACGAGCAGTACTTC. Its protein is CASTLGGSSYEQYF.

CDR3 DNA: TGTGCCAGCAGTTTAGTTCCCCCGCGGACGTACAATGAGCAGTTCTTC. Translating gives CASSLVPPRTYNEQFF. This chain connects TRBV12-3 or TRBV12-4 to TRBJ2-1; D is ambiguous. V dropped 1 base and J dropped 4 bases, with 14 bases sitting between them. The CDR3 length is 16 residues.

V gene TRBV28 combines with J gene TRBJ2-3; a possible D gene is TRBD2 (5 bases). Deletions cut 5 bases from V and 2 bases from J, with 17 bases between. Germline V CDR1 and CDR2: MDHEN, SYDVKM. The CDR3 is 16 residues long. The CDR3 loop is CASSRTLSVFTDTQYF. CDR3 DNA sequence: TGTGCCAGCAGTCGCACCCTTAGCGTCTTCACAGATACGCAGTATTTT. The variable domain in full, with the rest retrieved from reference TRBV28 and TRBJ2-3, is DVKVTQSSRYLVKRTGEKVFLECVQDMDHENMFWYRQDPGLGLRLIYFSYDVKMKEKGDIPEGYSVSREKKERFSLILESASTNQTSMYLCASSRTLSVFTDTQYFGPGTRLTVL.

This clonotype was found a few times. The chain links TRBV5-5 to TRBJ2-3, with D possibly being TRBD1 (6 bases). V was cut by 3 bases and J by 5 bases, with 13 bases left in between. CDR3 length: 14 amino acids. Per the germline V gene, CDR1 is SGHKS and CDR2 is YYEKEE (reference sequence). Here the CDR3 reads CASSYGQILDTQYF. The CDR3 DNA sequence: TGTGCCAGCAGCTACGGACAGATTTTAGATACGCAGTATTTT.

The chain combines TRBV6-2 or TRBV6-3 with TRBJ2-1; 8 nucleotides agree with TRBD1. Germline loops: CDR1 MNHEY, CDR2 SVGEGT. Trimming removed 8 bases from V and 2 bases from J; junction bases left unmatched: 2. The CDR3 runs 13 residues. Here the CDR3 DNA reads TGTGCCAGCGGGGACAGGACCTACAATGAGCAGTTCTTC. Translated: CASGDRTYNEQFF.

The chain couples TRBV5-1 to TRBJ2-7; TRBD1 is a possible D gene (6 bases). This CDR3 region has 14 residues. In germline, CDR1 is SGHRS, CDR2 YFSETQ. V lost 5 bases and J 2 bases, leaving 14 bases between the germline ends. DNA for the CDR3: TGCGCCAGCAGGTCGAGAGGGGGAGCCTACGAGCAGTACTTC. Translating it yields CASRSRGGAYEQYF.

The genes are TRBV18 and TRBJ2-7; TRBD2 aligns across 9 bases. V shed 5 bases and J 6 bases; nucleotides not matched to a gene: 11. The CDR3 consists of 15 residues. In germline, CDR1 is KGHSH, CDR2 LQKENI. The CDR3: CASSRIAGAPGEQYF. The CDR3 nucleotides read TGTGCCAGCTCAAGGATAGCGGGGGCCCCCGGCGAGCAGTACTTC.